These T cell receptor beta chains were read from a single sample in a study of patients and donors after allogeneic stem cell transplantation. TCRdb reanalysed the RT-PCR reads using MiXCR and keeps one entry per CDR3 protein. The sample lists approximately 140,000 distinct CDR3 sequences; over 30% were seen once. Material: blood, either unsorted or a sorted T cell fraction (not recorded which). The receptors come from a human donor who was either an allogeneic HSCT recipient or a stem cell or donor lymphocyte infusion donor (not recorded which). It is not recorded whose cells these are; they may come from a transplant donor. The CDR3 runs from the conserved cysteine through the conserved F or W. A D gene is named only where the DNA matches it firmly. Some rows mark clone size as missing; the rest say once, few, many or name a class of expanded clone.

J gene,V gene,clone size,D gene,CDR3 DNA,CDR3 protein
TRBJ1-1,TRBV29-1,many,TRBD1,TGCAGCGTGGGGACAGGGAACACTGAAGCTTTCTTT,CSVGTGNTEAFF
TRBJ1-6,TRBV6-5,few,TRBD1,TGTGCCAGCAGTCCACCGGGACAGGGGAAGCACCTCCACTTT,CASSPPGQGKHLHF
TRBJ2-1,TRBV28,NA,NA,TGTGCCAGCAGCCAAGTGTGGAATGAGCAGTTCTTC,CASSQVWNEQFF
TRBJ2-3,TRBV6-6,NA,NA,TGTGCCAGCAGTTATGGGACCGACACAGATACGCAGTATTTT,CASSYGTDTDTQYF
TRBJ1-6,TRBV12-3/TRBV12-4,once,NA,TGTGCCAGCAGCATATCGAAGGGGGATTCACCCCTCCACTTT,CASSISKGDSPLHF
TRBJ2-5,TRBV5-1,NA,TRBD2,TGCGCCAGCAGCTTGGGACTAGCGGTCTTGGAAACCCAGTACTTC,CASSLGLAVLETQYF
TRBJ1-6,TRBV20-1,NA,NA,TGCAGTGCTAGAGCCCCCCCCGGTTGGGTCAGGTCACCCCTCCACTTT,CSARAPPGWVRSPLHF
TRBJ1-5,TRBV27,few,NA,TGTGCCAGCAGTTTAAGACGCCCGGACAAGGGCAATCAGCCCCAGCATTTT,CASSLRRPDKGNQPQHF
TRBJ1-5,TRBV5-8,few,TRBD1,TGTGCCAGCAGCTTGCTCCACAGGGGTATTTCCAATCAGCCCCAGCATTTT,CASSLLHRGISNQPQHF
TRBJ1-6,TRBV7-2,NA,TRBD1,TGTGCCAGCAGATCCGGGACAGATAATTCACCCCTCCACTTT,CASRSGTDNSPLHF
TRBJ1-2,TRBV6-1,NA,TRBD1,TGTGCCAGCAGTGAAGGACAGGGGTACGGCTACACCTTC,CASSEGQGYGYTF
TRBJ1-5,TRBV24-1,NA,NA,TGTGCCACCAGTGATTCGGGGAGTGGCAATCAGCCCCAGCATTTT,CATSDSGSGNQPQHF
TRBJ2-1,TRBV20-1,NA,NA,TGCAGTGCTAGTCAAGACCTCACTAGTCTAGTTTACAATGAGCAGTTCTTC,CSASQDLTSLVYNEQFF
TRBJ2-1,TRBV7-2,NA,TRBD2,TGTGCCAGCAGTTTACCCGGGACTAGCGGGAGCTCCTACAATGAGCAGTTCTTC,CASSLPGTSGSSYNEQFF
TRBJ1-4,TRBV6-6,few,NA,TGTGCCAGCAGCCGAGTCAGGGGACTAAATGAAAAACTGTTTTTT,CASSRVRGLNEKLFF
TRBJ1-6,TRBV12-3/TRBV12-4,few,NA,TGTGCCAGCAGTCAAACAGGGTTTCTGACCCTCCACTTT,CASSQTGFLTLHF
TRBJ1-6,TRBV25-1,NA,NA,TGTGCCAGCAGGGGCAGGTGGGGGGAGAATTCACCCCTCCACTTT,CASRGRWGENSPLHF
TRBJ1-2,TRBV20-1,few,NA,TGCAGTGCTAAGGCGGGGGGGGCATCTTATGGCTACACCTTC,CSAKAGGASYGYTF
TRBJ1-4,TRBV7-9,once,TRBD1,TGTGCCAGCAGCTTAGTTTTCGGACAGGGGACTGAAAAACTGTTTTTT,CASSLVFGQGTEKLFF
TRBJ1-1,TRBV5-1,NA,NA,TGCGCCAGCAGCGAGGGGCCAGGGAGAGCTTTCTTT,CASSEGPGRAFF
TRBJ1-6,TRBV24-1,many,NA,TGTGCCACCAGTGACAGGGGCGTGGATTCACCCCTCCACTTT,CATSDRGVDSPLHF
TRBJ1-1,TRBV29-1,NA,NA,TGCAGCGTTGAATTGGCGGTCGCGGCAGACGCTTTCTTT,CSVELAVAADAFF
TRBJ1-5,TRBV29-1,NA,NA,TGCAGCGTTGTCACGGACTTCAATCAGCCCCAGCATTTT,CSVVTDFNQPQHF
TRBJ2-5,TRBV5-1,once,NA,TGCGCCAGCAGCTTGTACGGGGAAGAGACCCAGTACTTC,CASSLYGEETQYF
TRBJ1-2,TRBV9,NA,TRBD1,TGTGCCAGCAGCGTCTCAGGGGGCGCGGCTCCAACCAACTATGGCTACACCTTC,CASSVSGGAAPTNYGYTF
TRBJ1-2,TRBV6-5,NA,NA,TGTGCCAGCACCCGAGGGGACCCGGGGACTTCAGTAGGCTATGGCTACACCTTC,CASTRGDPGTSVGYGYTF
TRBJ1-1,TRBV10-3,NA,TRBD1,TGTGCCATCAGCCGACAGGGGGGGAACACTGAAGCTTTCTTT,CAISRQGGNTEAFF
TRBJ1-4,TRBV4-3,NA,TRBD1,TGCGCCAGCAGCCCACAGGGGGAATATGAAAAACTGTTTTTT,CASSPQGEYEKLFF
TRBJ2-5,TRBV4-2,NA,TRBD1,TGTGTGAAACAGGGGAAAGAGACCCAGTACTTC,CVKQGKETQYF
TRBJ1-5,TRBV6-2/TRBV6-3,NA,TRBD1,TGTGCCAGCACCCCGGACAGGGTAAATAGCAATCAGCCCCAGCATTTT,CASTPDRVNSNQPQHF
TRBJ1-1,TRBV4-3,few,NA,TGCGCCAGCAGCCAAGATCTCGAGCTGAACACTGAAGCTTTCTTT,CASSQDLELNTEAFF
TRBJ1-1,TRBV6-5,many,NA,TGTGCCAGCAGTAGGACCGAGTACACTGAAGCTTTCTTT,CASSRTEYTEAFF
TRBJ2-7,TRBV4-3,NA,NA,TGCGCCAGCAGCCAAGGGGACGGAGCCTACGAGCAGTACTTC,CASSQGDGAYEQYF